This T cell receptor beta chain was obtained from a study of blood T cell repertoires in COVID-19. Whole-study context: Some COVID-19 samples were acute and others convalescent; all came from the United States, Italy and Spain.

This clone was observed a single time. Germline values: CDR1 SGDLS, CDR2 YYNGEE. The CDR3 is 15 amino acids. Trimming removed 2 bases from V and 0 bases from J; junction bases left unmatched: 5. Original analysis: Amplification of reference gene primers provided the estimated nucleated cell counts. The repertoire was sequenced with immunoSEQ multiplex PCR; TCRdb's copy has only in-frame clones and lacks some. V, J and clone size are those of that table, while D and trimming were read from the DNA. This table has 35,000 to 45,000 clones, less than 90% appearing once. The chain uses TRBV9 and TRBJ2-7; 7 nucleotides line up with TRBD1. The source material was peripheral blood. This clonotype was obtained from a man aged 70-80 years with acute or convalescent COVID-19. The CDR3 DNA reads as TGTGCCAGCAGCGTCGGACAGGTTACCTCCTACGAGCAGTACTTC. Amino acid sequence: CASSVGQVTSYEQYF.